The clone carrying this TCR beta chain was seen many times. This sample was taken from a study of read filtering for tumor transcriptome and immune sequencing. This library used around 400 ng RNA and molecular barcoded adaptors spanning alpha/delta and beta/gamma chains. TCRdb redid the calling of the reads with MiXCR, one entry per CDR3 protein. The profile shows under 150,000 distinct CDR3 sequences, less than 15% of them singletons. Every patient had bone marrow sampled while the disease was active. Trimming cost V 0 bases and J 4 bases, with 9 bases left between them. The germline V gene encodes CDR1 SQVTM and CDR2 ANQGSEA. This CDR3 region has 13 residues.

The receptor was derived from a donor over 35 with multiple myeloma. The J gene is TRBJ1-1, the V gene TRBV29-1; D gene uncertain. Sequenced: a population of CD138-negative cells sorted from bone marrow. The CDR3 sequence: CSVEDGEVTEAFF. Written as DNA, the CDR3 is TGCAGCGTTGAAGACGGGGAAGTCACTGAAGCTTTCTTT.